The source of this T cell receptor beta chain is a study of cytomegalovirus exposure and HLA in healthy donors (dated by TCRdb to between 2016 and 2019). As for the study more broadly: According to an earlier analysis of 587 of the donors, about 179 million T cells yielded roughly 110 million unique TCR beta sequences and around 280 Gb of sequence data. A later analysis re-examined previously published TCR beta repertoires from over 500 donors and added high-resolution HLA genotyping to investigate patterns of TCR occurrence. To predict cytomegalovirus infection status, the study brought together high-throughput TCR immunosequencing, statistical association of individual TCRs with disease status, and machine learning. A few DR-DQ haplotypes were handled as single units for association and clustering because linkage in the cohort was strong. A separate validation cohort of approximately 120 different subjects was used in addition to the roughly 620-subject first cohort. The number of typed donors differed by locus: roughly 629-630 for A, B, C, DRB1 and DQB1; some 500 for DQA1; 606 for DPA1; and roughly 490 for DPB1. Class I and class II HLA loci were covered by the typing at four-digit resolution. To decide whether each TCR beta V gene segment behaved as functional or pseudogenic, an earlier analysis of nearly 600 of the donors relied on high-throughput TCR beta sequencing. The study used immunosequencing to profile the T cell repertoires of approximately 690 subjects and linked those repertoires to cytomegalovirus serostatus. Among the roughly 430 genotyped donors, around 81% belonged to the genetic ancestry cluster associated with self-reported Caucasian donors. A later genetic analysis used genome-wide SNP genotypes for about 65% of the 666 donors, treating that subset as a discovery cohort. All discovery cohort repertoires had been generated on a single sequencing platform. The later analysis used no new phenotypic data to find candidate immune exposures, relying instead on TCR beta sequences and their occurrence across donors. The study aimed to test whether signatures of past pathogen exposure could be identified by cataloging public T cell receptors. Across 398 genotyped donors of the cohort, an average of approximately 240,000 unique TCR beta nucleotide sequences per donor were sequenced, and approximately 19% of those sequences were non-productive. Donor age, sex, ethnicity and CMV serostatus were compiled together with the repertoire data. About 280 gigabases of sequencing data and around 88 million unique TCR sequences made up an early release that covered 640 HLA-typed donors. Overall results and qualifications from the work: A further reported finding was that TCR beta sequences accurately predicted the HLA-A and HLA-B alleles for most subjects in the first cohort. Some 15 rarely observed V segments, including chromosome 9 orphons, were excluded from the earlier analysis of about 610 of the donors because counts were too low. Compared with equally common non-associated chains, HLA-associated TCR beta chains in a later analysis were more clonally expanded and had lower generation probabilities. An association between a missense DCLRE1C variant and V-gene and J-gene trimming of TCR beta chains was found in a later genetic analysis and replicated in an independent cohort. In a later analysis, TCR association rates were found to vary across HLA loci, with the most associated TCRs seen for DRB1 alleles and the fewest for HLA-C alleles. Sequencing depth was assumed to be roughly uniform across donors in the presence/absence analyses, though that assumption may not hold. An earlier analysis of around 500 of the donors showed that most TCR beta V segments appeared in productive rearrangements either about 87% or about 30% of the time, which broadly matched IMGT annotations. Three of the identified cytomegalovirus-associated TCR beta chains were confirmed in vitro to be specific for cytomegalovirus antigens. According to a later genetic analysis, donors in an Asian-associated ancestry cluster had fewer N-insertions in productive TCRs than the roughly 700-donor mean. The 87-base-pair reads could not distinguish some IMGT-functional V segments, including TRBV6-2 and TRBV6-3, so those segments were excluded. According to the authors, the approach could potentially be generalized to other disease states and immunological phenotypes. The classifier was reported to diagnose cytomegalovirus status with high specificity and sensitivity in both the original and validation cohorts. Several of the top co-occurrence clusters appeared to be linked to parvovirus B19, influenza, CMV and Epstein-Barr virus, according to a later analysis. The only immune exposure information available for the cohort was CMV serostatus. Assigning TCR associations to individual alleles was difficult when HLA alleles, especially DR and DQ, strongly co-occurred. In a later analysis, most CMV-associated TCR beta chains were found to appear HLA-restricted, with HLA associations seemingly driven largely by CMV exposure. Specific HLA alleles were associated with 18,000 or so TCR beta sequences at a false discovery rate of 0.05 in a later analysis. Linkage disequilibrium might explain the correlated functional status among segregating V segments, but an unknown experimental factor could not be excluded. A group of highly shared sequence variants was considered likely to be a technical artifact of the sequencing pipeline. In this cohort, only TCR beta chains were sequenced, and detectable features were limited by the absence of alpha or paired-chain data. In the study, 150 to 200 TCR beta chains were listed as associated with cytomegalovirus. Across donors, most TCR sequences were observed very rarely, whereas some public TCRs were present in many individuals. Because some donors lacked HLA typing at each locus, the association tests relied only on the typed subset.

The cohort consisted of 650 to 850 healthy bone marrow donors. At the time of sampling, all cohort members were nominally healthy, though unrecorded immune exposures were likely present. The donor tested CMV seropositive, placing the donor among the roughly 300 seropositive members of the cohort. Each donor provided a peripheral blood sample, and peripheral blood mononuclear cells were used for TCR beta sequencing. The Qiagen DNeasy Blood Extraction Kit was used to extract genomic DNA from the blood cell samples. Preparation of the library involved the immunoSEQ multiplex PCR assay. For the multiplex PCR, a mixture combining 60 forward primers for TCR Vbeta segments and 13 reverse primers for TCR Jbeta segments was used. The CDR3 region of rearranged TCR beta genes was amplified from genomic DNA with a multiplex PCR assay. The Illumina HiSeq System was used to sequence the amplified TCR beta libraries as 87-base-pair reads. The study's own analysis went as follows. A later analysis counted tens of millions of unique TCR beta chains across the 550 to 750 repertoires, and 10 million to 11 million of these chains were shared by at least two donors. Raw reads were error-corrected and collapsed into unique sequences with a nearest-neighbor algorithm that merged closely related sequences to remove PCR and sequencing errors. To assign V, D and J gene segments, CDR3 sequences were aligned to IMGT reference sequences. For a sequence to be retained, a match of at least six nucleotides was required to both a V gene segment and a J gene segment. Rearrangements were called productive when the CDR3 lacked stop codons and stayed in frame with V and J; all others were non-productive. CDR3 was defined by IMGT convention, running from the second conserved V-encoded cysteine to the conserved J-encoded phenylalanine. The earlier analysis of 500 to 600 of the donors excluded sequences that lacked an unambiguous match to a single V gene segment. In an earlier analysis of approximately 550 of the donors, V segments were called functional above 56.7% productive rearrangements and were called segregating when the between-donor standard deviation exceeded 5%. A statistical classification framework was built to diagnose cytomegalovirus status from the catalog of TCR beta chain sequences. In a later analysis, TCR nucleotide sequences were compared against IMGT/GENE-DB human TR gene sequences so that V and J genes could be assigned. In a later analysis, CDR3 sequences and most-parsimonious VDJ recombination scenarios were assigned using the TCRdist pipeline. A later analysis defined each TCR beta chain by its CDR3 amino acid sequence plus V-gene family, and excluded reads lacking a unique V-gene family. To address suspected cross-contamination and a sequencing artifact, a later analysis removed 450 to 700 highly shared, low-generation-probability nucleotide sequences. In a later analysis, a clonal expansion index for each public chain was calculated from normalized within-repertoire ranks of inferred template counts. In a later analysis, generation probabilities were computed with a VDJ recombination model fitted to out-of-frame rearrangements, and the resulting probabilities were checked against IGoR. A later analysis scored TCR-TCR, TCR-HLA and TCR-CMV co-occurrence with hypergeometric tests, applying a repertoire-size bias correction to TCR pairs. A later analysis estimated false discovery rates by permuting HLA or CMV assignments 20 times. In a later analysis, co-occurring TCRs were grouped using DBSCAN, with TCRdist sequence similarity added in when clustering inside HLA-allele-positive subsets. For co-occurrence clustering, repertoires with fewer than 30,000 or more than 120,000 public chains were excluded, along with several repertoires with anomalous nucleotide sharing. TCRdb re-hosts the immuneACCESS table, in-frame sequences only. Its copies lack some clones; in the studies checked, an unresolved V gene accounts for under half of them, and the cause for the rest is not known. V and J calls and clone size are copied from that table; D and trimming were computed from the DNA. Present in this sample are approximately 89,000 clones, 85% of which were seen just once. In total, the top ten clones hold 6% to 7.5% of the sample.

Trimming at the junction amounts to 2 bases on V and 3 bases on J, and the germline ends lie 18 bases apart. The germline V gene (reference sequence) provides CDR1 SGHNT and CDR2 YYREEE. The CDR3 measures 16 amino acids from cysteine to phenylalanine. Only the CDR3 DNA is retained, 48 bases long and in frame from the first base. To note about this clone: Its antigen remains unidentified. There are no base qualities to consult, and no much larger clone falls within one base.

The chain couples TRBV5-4 to TRBJ2-7, with TRBD2 tentatively as D gene (5 bases match). The sample was PBMCs. The sequence came from a man aged 35-49 years in good health and CMV-seropositive. The CDR3 reads as follows: CASSLGSPRGIYEQYF. In nucleotides, the sequence is TGTGCCAGCAGCTTAGGTAGCCCCCGAGGGATCTACGAGCAGTACTTC.